The 10 T cell receptor beta chains below were found in one sample sequenced in a study of cytomegalovirus exposure and HLA in healthy donors. Clones were read by immunoSEQ multiplex PCR, and TCRdb kept only the in-frame ones, dropping some. The table has around 300,000 clones, 70% to 90% seen once. Input material: PBMCs. The receptors originated from a woman under 30 in good health and CMV-seronegative.

V usage is TRBV11-2 and J usage is TRBJ2-7; TRBD2 aligns across 9 bases. CDR1 and CDR2 (germline): SGHAT, FQNNGV. This CDR3 is built from 16 residues. With V trimmed by 2 bases and J by 4 bases, 9 bases remained unmatched. DNA of the CDR3: TGTGCCAGCAGCTTAAACTTGGGACTAGCTTTATACGAGCAGTACTTC. Its translation: CASSLNLGLALYEQYF.

The V call is TRBV7-8, the J call TRBJ1-1; tentative D call: TRBD1 (5 bases). Between the trimmed V and J ends, which lost 5 bases and 7 bases, there was a span of 14 bases. The CDR3 is made up of 13 amino acids. Germline V lookup: CDR1 SGHVS, CDR2 FQNEAQ. The chain's CDR3 is CASSMQGMGEAFF. In DNA, the CDR3 is TGTGCCAGCAGCATGCAGGGAATGGGTGAAGCTTTCTTT.

The J gene is TRBJ2-3, the V gene TRBV5-1, with 7 bases fitting TRBD2. This CDR3 spans 15 amino acids. The V segment lost 4 bases and the J segment 2 bases; nucleotides outside the gene matches: 7. CDR1 is SGHRS, CDR2 YFSETQ, per germline. The CDR3 loop reads CASSPGLVTTDTQYF. Written as DNA, the CDR3 is TGCGCCAGCAGCCCCGGACTAGTAACCACAGATACGCAGTATTTT.

This rearrangement joins TRBV28 to TRBJ1-2; 8 bases agree with TRBD1. Trimming took 6 bases from V and 5 from J; bases not matched to a gene: 11. The CDR3 extends over 15 amino acids. CDR1 is MDHEN and CDR2 is SYDVKM in the germline V gene. Here the CDR3 DNA reads TGTGCCAGCAGGCTGGGCCAGGGGGCCAGTTATGGCTACACCTTC. Translated, it gives CASRLGQGASYGYTF.

The chain joins TRBV6-5 to TRBJ1-1; 8 bases are shared with TRBD1. From germline, CDR1 is MNHEY and CDR2 SVGAGI. Trimming at V came to 5 bases and at J to 4 bases, leaving 9 bases not matched to a gene. CDR3 length: 15 amino acids. The DNA for the CDR3 is TGTGCCAGCAGTCGAGAACAACAGGGGGGCACTGAAGCTTTCTTT. Translating gives CASSREQQGGTEAFF.

V and J are TRBV5-1 and TRBJ2-5, with 11 bases that match TRBD1. CDR3 length equals 18 residues. V was pared by 3 bases and J by 4 bases, with 14 bases of the junction left unmatched. Germline V CDR1 and CDR2: SGHRS, YFSETQ. The chain's CDR3 is CASSSPGQGGRGSETQYF. For the CDR3, the DNA is TGCGCCAGCAGCTCTCCGGGACAGGGGGGACGGGGATCAGAGACCCAGTACTTC.

CDR3 amino acids: CIPRGGAEAFF. The CDR3 bases are TGCATCCCCCGGGGAGGGGCTGAAGCTTTCTTT. The chain joins TRBV20-1 to TRBJ1-1, with D perhaps TRBD1 (5 bases). Germline CDR1 is DFQATT and CDR2 is SNEGSKA (reference sequence). This CDR3 has 11 residues.

The chain links TRBV6-5 to TRBJ1-1, with D possibly matching TRBD1 (6 bases). This CDR3 is 13 amino acids long. V lost 5 bases and J 5 bases, leaving 12 bases between the germline ends. Germline CDR1 reads MNHEY; CDR2 reads SVGAGI. CDR3 nucleotide sequence: TGTGCCAGCAGTCCCAGGGGAGGGACTGAAGCTTTCTTT. It translates to CASSPRGGTEAFF.

The chain uses TRBV7-2 and TRBJ2-1, with D perhaps TRBD1 (6 bases). V lost 6 bases, J lost 4 bases, and 16 bases lay in between. The CDR3 consists of 15 residues. Germline V lookup: CDR1 SGHTA, CDR2 FQGNSA. CDR3 in amino acids: CASRKVQGLYNEQFF. The CDR3 bases are TGTGCCAGCAGAAAAGTCCAGGGGTTATACAATGAGCAGTTCTTC.

CDR3 residues: CASNQFRGRGYEQYF. CDR3 DNA: TGTGCCAGCAACCAGTTTCGGGGTCGTGGATACGAGCAGTACTTC. The rearrangement joins TRBV28 to TRBJ2-7, with TRBD2 as a possible D gene (5 bases). V was trimmed by 7 bases and J by 4 bases, leaving 20 bases between them. Germline V gene lookup returns CDR1 MDHEN and CDR2 SYDVKM. This CDR3 has 15 residues.